The 18 T cell receptor beta chains listed next were all sequenced from one sample in a study of T cell changes during pregnancy in multiple sclerosis. The assay was immunoSEQ multiplex PCR, and TCRdb's table has in-frame clones only and misses some. This table holds 50,000 to 65,000 clones, roughly 90% found once. The material was peripheral blood, obtained after pregnancy. Every receptor here comes from a female donor with multiple sclerosis, enrolled in a pregnancy study.

The J gene is TRBJ1-2, the V gene TRBV29-1; TRBD1 agrees at 8 bases. V lost 3 bases, J lost 4 bases, and 7 bases stayed unmatched. The CDR3 has 14 amino acids. The germline CDR1 and CDR2 sequences are SQVTM and ANQGSEA. The DNA for the CDR3 is TGCAGCGTTGAGAAGGACAGGGAAGGCTATGGCTACACCTTC. It specifies CSVEKDREGYGYTF.

V gene TRBV27 combines with J gene TRBJ2-1, with a tentative D call TRBD2 (6 bases). Trimming removed 2 bases at V and 9 bases at J, with 17 bases between. Germline assignment: CDR1 MNHEY and CDR2 SMNVEV (reference sequence). The CDR3 extends over 15 amino acids. In DNA form, the CDR3 reads TGTGCCAGCAGTTTAGGAGGGATAGGTCTCGCTGAGCAGTTCTTC. Translation: CASSLGGIGLAEQFF.

This chain uses TRBV5-6 with TRBJ1-5; possible D gene TRBD1, 6 bases. The V gene's germline CDR1 is SGHDT and CDR2 YYEEEE. The V end was cut by 0 bases, the J end by 5 bases, with 12 bases between. This CDR3 spans 15 amino acids. DNA of the CDR3: TGTGCCAGCAGCTTGGGTTGGGCAGGGGATCAGCCCCAGCATTTT. Its translation: CASSLGWAGDQPQHF.

Worth noting for this clone: The same CDR3 can be traced to other DNA sequences in this sample. The V call is TRBV7-9, the J call TRBJ2-3; 7 bases are a match to TRBD1. The V and J ends lost 3 bases and 0 bases, in that order; junction bases with no gene match: 0. Germline lookup yields CDR1 SEHNR and CDR2 FQNEAQ (reference sequence). This CDR3 is 14 amino acids long. CDR3 sequence: CASSLGQSTDTQYF. CDR3 DNA: TGTGCCAGCAGCTTGGGACAGAGCACAGATACGCAGTATTTT.

The chain combines TRBV15 with TRBJ1-2; 8 bases fit TRBD1. This CDR3 is 15 amino acids long. CDR1 and CDR2 (germline): LNHNV, YYDKDF (reference sequence). V gave up 1 base and J gave up 7 bases; unmatched junction bases: 8. The CDR3 is CATSRARRGQGGYTF. DNA of the CDR3: TGTGCCACCAGCAGAGCCCGCAGGGGGCAAGGTGGCTACACCTTC.

The rearrangement links TRBV10-1 to TRBJ2-7, with a tentative D call TRBD2 (6 bases). Per germline, CDR1 WNHNN and CDR2 SYGVQD (reference sequence). The CDR3 covers 15 residues. The ends were cut back, 0 bases at V and 3 bases at J, with 12 bases in the middle. The CDR3 loop reads CASSESRTGVYEQYF. For the CDR3, the DNA is TGCGCCAGCAGTGAGTCGAGAACGGGGGTCTACGAGCAGTACTTC.

The chain employs TRBV2 and TRBJ2-7; D possibly corresponds to TRBD2 (6 bases). Trimming removed 5 bases from V and 0 bases from J, with 14 bases in between. This CDR3 region has 15 residues. Per germline, CDR1 SNHLY and CDR2 FYNNEI. CDR3 nucleotide sequence: TGTGCCAGCAGTTCCACTCGGGGGAGCTCCTACGAGCAGTACTTC. Protein: CASSSTRGSSYEQYF.

The J gene is TRBJ1-2, the V gene TRBV5-4; unclear D gene. The CDR3 is 15 amino acids. From germline, CDR1 is SGHNT and CDR2 YYREEE (reference sequence). The ends were cut back, 0 bases at V and 0 bases at J, with 9 bases in the middle. The CDR3 reads CASSLEAGSNYGYTF. DNA for the CDR3: TGTGCCAGCAGCTTGGAGGCAGGTTCTAACTATGGCTACACCTTC.

The J gene is TRBJ2-4, the V gene TRBV4-3; D not certain. Germline V gives CDR1 LGHNA, CDR2 YSLEER. There are 16 residues in the CDR3. The V and J ends lost 0 bases and 1 base respectively, with 10 bases between them. The CDR3 DNA reads TGCGCCAGCAGCCAAGATAGAGGCTGGGCCAAAAACATTCAGTACTTC. This gives the protein CASSQDRGWAKNIQYF.

The chain is built from TRBV6-4 and TRBJ1-1; no reliable D call. Trimming cost V 3 bases and J 6 bases, with 11 bases left between them. CDR1 and CDR2 from the germline V gene are MRHNA and SNTAGT. This CDR3 has 13 residues. The CDR3 spells CASSEIEGAEAFF. CDR3 DNA: TGTGCCAGCAGTGAAATTGAAGGAGCTGAAGCTTTCTTT.

The chain is built from TRBV7-2 and TRBJ1-2; D possibly corresponds to TRBD1 (6 bases). Germline lookup yields CDR1 SGHTA and CDR2 FQGNSA. Trimming left V 5 bases short and J 4 bases short, with 17 bases between. There are 15 residues in the CDR3. The CDR3 DNA reads as TGTGCCAGCAGCCAGTCGGCTGGACAGATCTATGGCTACACCTTC. Translated, it gives CASSQSAGQIYGYTF.

V gene TRBV29-1 combines with J gene TRBJ1-2; D may be TRBD1 (5 bases). The length of the CDR3 is 15 residues. Germline CDR1 is SQVTM and CDR2 is ANQGSEA. V lost 6 bases and J 4 bases, leaving 21 bases between the germline ends. CDR3 in amino acids: CSVSKPGVLVYGYTF. DNA of the CDR3: TGCAGCGTCTCTAAGCCGGGGGTCTTAGTCTATGGCTACACCTTC.

The chain combines TRBV5-1 with TRBJ1-1; D is possibly TRBD1 (5 bases). Germline V gene sequence: CDR1 SGHRS, CDR2 YFSETQ. The CDR3 loop spans 14 amino acids. Trimming pared 4 bases from V and 1 base from J, leaving 11 bases between. This CDR3 is CASSLPRENTEAFF. The CDR3, as DNA: TGCGCCAGCAGCCTTCCCAGGGAGAACACTGAAGCTTTCTTT.

The chain uses TRBV19 and TRBJ2-3, with D uncertain. V was trimmed by 6 bases and J by 4 bases, leaving 8 bases between them. The germline V gene has CDR1 LNHDA and CDR2 SQIVND (reference sequence). The length of the CDR3 is 12 residues. The CDR3 DNA follows: TGTGCCAGTAGACCAGATGCAGATACGCAGTATTTT. As protein: CASRPDADTQYF.

This chain joins TRBV7-3 and TRBJ2-1, with 7 bases identical to TRBD2. The CDR3 runs to 14 residues. The germline CDR1 and CDR2 sequences are SGHTA and FQGTGA. Trimming took 7 bases from V and 3 from J; bases not matched to a gene: 6. The DNA for the CDR3 is TGTGCCAGCAACCCGGGGGGAGACTACAATGAGCAGTTCTTC. Amino acids: CASNPGGDYNEQFF.

The DNA of the CDR3 is TGTGCCAGCAGCTTACAGGGGGCCTACGAGCAGTACTTC. This sequence encodes CASSLQGAYEQYF. The V call is TRBV7-9, the J call TRBJ2-7; 7 nucleotides line up with TRBD1. Germline CDR1 and CDR2: SEHNR and FQNEAQ (reference sequence). V gave up 2 bases and J gave up 2 bases; unmatched junction bases: 0. There are 13 residues in the CDR3.

This clone was counted only a few times. The J gene is TRBJ1-2, the V gene TRBV27, with D hard to call. CDR3 length equals 13 residues. V lost 6 bases to trimming and J lost 3 bases, with 11 bases between them. Germline values: CDR1 MNHEY, CDR2 SMNVEV (reference sequence). The chain's CDR3 is CASSITRDYGYTF. The CDR3 DNA is TGTGCCAGCAGCATAACGAGGGACTATGGCTACACCTTC.

The chain joins TRBV7-3 to TRBJ1-1; D perhaps matches TRBD1 (6 bases). V was cut by 5 bases and J by 0 bases, with 13 bases left in between. The CDR3 is 15 residues long. Germline V gene sequence: CDR1 SGHTA, CDR2 FQGTGA. CDR3 bases: TGTGCCAGCAGCCTAAGTGGGGGCCTGAACACTGAAGCTTTCTTT. It is translated as CASSLSGGLNTEAFF.